This T cell receptor beta chain emerged from a study of cytomegalovirus exposure and HLA in healthy donors. Broader study findings: In an earlier analysis, about 87% or about 30%: the productive usage of most TCR beta V segments. A later analysis showed that HLA-associated TCR beta chains had undergone more clonal expansion than equally common others.

The study ran its PCR with 60 Vbeta and 13 Jbeta primers. Only in-frame clones appear in the TCRdb table, and some are missing; sequencing was by immunoSEQ multiplex PCR. In the table there are 120,000 or so clones, roughly two thirds of which are singletons. This CDR3 is 14 amino acids long. Looked up from germline, CDR1 is MNHNS and CDR2 is SASEGT. In the case of this clone: The antigen is undetermined. A read error may produce the germline difference seen at one junction end.

This sequence originates from a man younger than 45 in good health and CMV-seropositive. The J gene is TRBJ1-5, the V gene TRBV6-1; D perhaps matches TRBD1 (5 bases). Sequenced: PBMCs. The CDR3: CAGSGRQGYQPQHF. The CDR3 nucleotides are TGTGCCGGCAGTGGCCGCCAGGGATATCAGCCCCAGCATTTT.